This T cell receptor (beta chain) was observed in a study of OX40 agonist ivuxolimab in advanced cancers. The overall study: Patients got intravenous ivuxolimab at 0.01 to 10 mg/kg every 2 weeks. Males comprised over 80% of the group, whose mean age was approximately 61 years (range 23 to 79).

TCRdb's copy holds only in-frame clones and misses some; the assay was immunoSEQ multiplex PCR. The table lists some 150,000 clones, 90% of them singletons. Autoimmune disease history or systemic immunosuppression barred patients. As to this clone: Its cognate antigen is unknown.

Whole-study findings and limits: Individuals who were partial responders at 0.1-3.0 mg/kg had clonal expansion that ranked among the lowest.

There are 17 residues in the CDR3. Trimming cost V 1 base and J 5 bases; bases outside gene matches: 10. Germline V gene sequence: CDR1 MGHDK, CDR2 SYGVNS. This sequence joins TRBV25-1 and TRBJ2-3; TRBD2 agrees at 9 bases. The sample was CD4+ or CD8+ T cells sorted from blood, taken in a trial of the OX40 agonist ivuxolimab. This receptor was obtained from an adult with an advanced solid tumor such as melanoma, head and neck, liver or kidney cancer. The CDR3 coding sequence is TGTGCCAGCAGTGAATCCCATAGCGGGAGTTATAGAGATACGCAGTATTTT. This translates into CASSESHSGSYRDTQYF.